This paragraph covers one T cell receptor (beta chain) sequence. Its antigen is undetermined. These data come from a study of CD8+ T cells in alopecia areata. Across the whole study: Dosing spanned 6 to 18 months on tofacitinib, then 6 months off drug.

RNA, once extracted, was reverse transcribed into cDNA for use as the sequencing template. Profiled with immunoSEQ multiplex PCR; TCRdb holds only in-frame clones, not every one. The table records about 200,000 clones, 35% to 40% of them present only once. Documented treatment: oral pan-JAK inhibitor, 5-10 mg twice daily. Punch biopsies of lesional scalp, plus peripheral blood, were taken from alopecia areata patients. Study findings and constraints: Under tofacitinib, fewer expanded CD8+ clones appeared among the top 100 scalp clones.

V was cut by 2 bases and J by 5 bases, with 10 bases left in between. The CDR3 contains 14 residues. The V gene's germline CDR1 is SGHVS and CDR2 FQNEAQ. The material sequenced was CD4+ T cells sorted from blood, taken around week 30, from a patient treated with tofacitinib. The chain recombines TRBV7-8 with TRBJ2-1; no reliable D call. The TCR sequence derives from a human donor with alopecia areata. This chain's CDR3 is CASSLRQGNNEQFF. CDR3 DNA: TGTGCCAGCAGCTTAAGACAAGGGAACAATGAGCAGTTCTTC.